Below, one TCR beta chain is given with its context. The antigen is unknown. Sequencing relied on a cDNA template that was reverse transcribed from extracted RNA. Libraries were prepared by immunoSEQ multiplex PCR; TCRdb keeps only in-frame clonotypes and omits some of them. The table includes 150,000 to 200,000 clones, 55% detected once. This entry is derived from a study of CD8+ T cells in alopecia areata. CD4+ and CD8+ T cells were sorted from PBMCs. V was clipped by 2 bases and J by 0 bases, with 7 bases between them. Germline CDR1 reads MNHEY; CDR2 reads SVGAGI. CDR3 length: 14 residues. Study conclusions and caveats: Lesional scalp displayed greater clonality than normal scalp, most notably in alopecia totalis/universalis.

The chain uses TRBV6-5 and TRBJ2-5; perhaps TRBD2 as D (5 bases). The sample was CD4+ T cells sorted from blood. The receptor comes from a human donor in good health. As DNA, the CDR3 is TGTGCCAGCAGTTACATCGGGGACCAAGAGACCCAGTACTTC. It is translated as CASSYIGDQETQYF.